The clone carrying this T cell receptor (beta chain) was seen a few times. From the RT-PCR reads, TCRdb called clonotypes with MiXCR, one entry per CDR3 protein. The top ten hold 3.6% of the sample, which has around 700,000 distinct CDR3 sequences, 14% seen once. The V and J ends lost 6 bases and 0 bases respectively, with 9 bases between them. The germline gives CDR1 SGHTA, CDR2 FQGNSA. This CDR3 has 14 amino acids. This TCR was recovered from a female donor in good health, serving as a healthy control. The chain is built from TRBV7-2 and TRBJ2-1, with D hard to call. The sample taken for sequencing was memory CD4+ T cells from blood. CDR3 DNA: TGTGCCAGCAGATCCAGGAGCTCCTACAATGAGCAGTTCTTC. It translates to CASRSRSSYNEQFF.